This T cell receptor beta chain was sequenced during a study of beta chain features in type 1 diabetes. The study's findings and limits: More deletions and fewer insertions at VDJ junctions were found in patients with type 1 diabetes. All four CD4+ subsets of Type 1 diabetes patients contained TCRB CDR3s that were moderately but significantly shorter.

The CDR3 contains 16 residues. Trimming at V came to 5 bases and at J to 9 bases, leaving 10 bases not matched to a gene. Germline V CDR1 and CDR2: MDHEN, SYDVKM. Isolated RNA was reverse transcribed in full, so expressed TCRB transcripts were sequenced. Repertoires were generated with immunoSEQ multiplex PCR, while TCRdb's copy carries only in-frame clones and drops some. Of around 250,000 clones detected, 25% to 35% appear once; the ten largest clones hold under 5%. Each donor gave one heparinised blood draw averaging around 120 mL. Sorted populations all had greater than 95% purity. Ten or more counts support this clone. Its antigen is not identified.

This clonotype originated in a man aged 30 to 39 in good health. Material: central memory CD4+ T cells from blood. The chain joins TRBV28 to TRBJ2-1, with 13 bases identical to TRBD2. CDR3 in DNA: TGTGCCAGCAGTCTGCAGGGACTAGCGGGACCCGGTGAGCAGTTCTTC. It translates to CASSLQGLAGPGEQFF.